The entry below gives a single TCR beta chain sequence along with its context. This specimen comes from a study of Graves' ophthalmopathy and Graves' hyperthyroidism. Ophthalmopathy-affected donors exhibited moderate-to-severe activity, CAS ≥3, NOSPECS ≥4, and duration under 3 months. In this cohort, patients with other autoimmune diseases, uncontrolled infections, pregnancy or lactation were excluded. PBMCs were density-gradient isolated from around 11 ml fresh blood. This CDR3 region has 12 residues. Germline V gives CDR1 KGHDR, CDR2 SFDVKD. Trimming took 11 bases from V and 1 from J, leaving 10 bases between them. Amplifying from RNA transcripts, the study obtained TCR beta CDR3 regions. In the first round, RT-PCR was carried out with HTBI primers, and a multiplex PCR formed the second round. In TCRdb, the multiplex PCR reads were re-called with MiXCR into one record per CDR3 protein. Among about 370,000 distinct CDR3 sequences listed, around 17% were seen once.

The receptor was isolated from a woman aged 18-29 years with Graves' ophthalmopathy. This chain links TRBV24-1 with TRBJ1-1, with D possibly being TRBD1 (5 bases). Sequenced: peripheral blood. The CDR3 is CARGAGNTEAFF. The DNA of the CDR3 is TGTGCCAGAGGGGCGGGGAACACTGAAGCTTTCTTT.